This T cell receptor beta chain originates from a study of blood T cell repertoires in COVID-19. Clones were sequenced by immunoSEQ multiplex PCR, and TCRdb holds only the in-frame ones, with some missing. The data contain a few hundred thousand clones, roughly 90% of them seen just once; the ten biggest clones take up approximately 1.5%. Germline V lookup: CDR1 DFQATT, CDR2 SNEGSKA (reference sequence). The CDR3 spans 15 residues. Trimming removed 3 bases from V and 0 bases from J; junction bases left unmatched: 8. The clonotype comes from a woman aged 18-29 years who had been exposed to COVID-19. The rearrangement uses TRBV20-1 and TRBJ2-7; TRBD2 matches 7 bases. Source material: PBMCs or T cells enriched from blood (not recorded which). The CDR3 nucleotides are TGCAGTGCTAGTGACCTAGCGGTAAGCTCCTACGAGCAGTACTTC. Amino acid sequence: CSASDLAVSSYEQYF.